These 24 T cell receptor beta chains were all obtained from the same sample, sequenced in a study of T-cell reconstitution after alpha-beta-depleted transplantation in children. For TCRbeta, the library was prepared with unique molecular identifiers. TCRdb processed the PCR reads anew with MiXCR; each CDR3 protein has one entry. There are approximately 400,000 distinct CDR3 sequences in the sample; approximately 10% occur only once, and 4.5% to 7% lies in the top ten. This sample comprised PBMCs from the stem cell graft donor, obtained from the stem cell graft. These receptor sequences come from a human donor who donated a stem cell graft to a child with acute myeloid leukemia.

This clonotype was found a few times. V is TRBV12-3 or TRBV12-4 and J is TRBJ2-7; no firm D call. Trimming took 5 bases from V and 6 from J, leaving 11 bases between them. The CDR3 is 12 residues long. CDR3 nucleotides: TGTGCCAGCAGTCCTGCCCCCTTCGAGCAGTACTTC. Translation: CASSPAPFEQYF.

This chain links TRBV12-3 or TRBV12-4 with TRBJ2-1, with 9 positions matching TRBD1. V shed 5 bases, J shed 6 bases, and the junction held 8 bases outside the gene matches. The CDR3 consists of 15 residues. The CDR3 bases are TGTGCCAGCAGTGAAATGGGACAGGGATTCAATGAGCAGTTCTTC. Translating it yields CASSEMGQGFNEQFF.

This clonotype was recorded a few times. The CDR3 loop reads CSASVDSQETQYF. The CDR3 DNA is TGCAGTGCTAGTGTGGACAGCCAAGAGACCCAGTACTTC. The chain uses TRBV20-1 and TRBJ2-5, with D maybe TRBD1 (6 bases). The germline gives CDR1 DFQATT, CDR2 SNEGSKA (reference sequence). The CDR3 is 13 amino acids. V was cut by 3 bases and J by 1 base, with 9 bases left in between.

V is TRBV11-2 and J is TRBJ2-5; 8 bases fit TRBD1. The CDR3 is made up of 12 amino acids. The germline V gene has CDR1 SGHAT and CDR2 FQNNGV. V shed 7 bases and J 4 bases; nucleotides not matched to a gene: 2. This chain's CDR3 is CASNDRGETQYF. CDR3 DNA: TGTGCCAGCAACGACAGGGGAGAGACCCAGTACTTC.

The V and J genes are TRBV7-8 and TRBJ2-1; D not certain. This CDR3 has 14 amino acids. V dropped 5 bases and J dropped 10 bases, with 18 bases sitting between them. Germline CDR1 reads SGHVS; CDR2 reads FQNEAQ. The CDR3 sequence: CASSPSTNFAEQFF. Here the CDR3 DNA reads TGTGCCAGCAGCCCCTCAACCAACTTCGCGGAGCAGTTCTTC.

The V and J genes are TRBV7-2 and TRBJ1-3; maybe TRBD1 (6 bases). CDR3 size: 15 residues. V lost 2 bases and J 0 bases, leaving 8 bases between the germline ends. Looked up from germline, CDR1 is SGHTA and CDR2 is FQGNSA. CDR3 region: CASSLTGSSGNTIYF. The CDR3 DNA is TGTGCCAGCAGCTTAACAGGGAGCTCTGGAAACACCATATATTTT.

This chain uses TRBV7-2 with TRBJ2-5, with 8 bases identical to TRBD2. The CDR3 loop spans 15 amino acids. Germline lookup yields CDR1 SGHTA and CDR2 FQGNSA. With V trimmed by 3 bases and J by 1 base, 4 bases remained unmatched. The CDR3 coding sequence is TGTGCCAGCAGCTTGAGTAGCGGGACCCAAGAGACCCAGTACTTC. It encodes CASSLSSGTQETQYF.

Only a few counts were recorded for this clonotype. The chain has TRBV27 and TRBJ2-3; 7 positions agree with TRBD2. CDR3 size: 15 residues. CDR1 MNHEY and CDR2 SMNVEV come from the germline V gene (reference sequence). The V segment lost 7 bases and the J segment 1 base; nucleotides outside the gene matches: 8. The CDR3 loop reads CASTNTGRGTDTQYF. In nucleotides, the CDR3 is TGTGCCAGCACCAACACGGGGAGGGGCACAGATACGCAGTATTTT.

V usage is TRBV11-3 and J usage is TRBJ2-2, with a possible D match to TRBD1 (6 bases). The CDR3 covers 16 residues. V gave up 8 bases and J gave up 0 bases, with 16 bases separating them. Per germline, CDR1 SGHNT and CDR2 YENEEA. The CDR3 DNA reads as TGTGCCAGCGCTCCAGGGGCGGACGCGAACACCGGGGAGCTGTTTTTT. It yields the protein CASAPGADANTGELFF.

The chain has TRBV23-1 and TRBJ2-5, with unresolved D. TRBV23-1 is recorded as an ORF, its role being uncertain. This CDR3 comprises 13 residues. Trimming took 11 bases from V and 1 from J, leaving 14 bases between them. The CDR3 protein is CAPRGPSQETQYF. CDR3 nucleotides: TGCGCCCCCCGTGGTCCTAGCCAAGAGACCCAGTACTTC.

This sequence joins TRBV25-1 and TRBJ1-1; D uncertain. Germline CDR1 and CDR2: MGHDK and SYGVNS. The CDR3 is 14 amino acids. V gave up 3 bases and J gave up 1 base, with 9 bases separating them. CDR3 protein: CASSDPGKNTEAFF. CDR3 bases: TGTGCCAGCAGTGACCCCGGGAAGAACACTGAAGCTTTCTTT.

This clonotype was observed a few times. The chain combines TRBV20-1 with TRBJ2-1; TRBD2 aligns across 11 bases. This CDR3 is 16 amino acids long. The ends lost 2 bases at V and 1 base at J; junction bases unmatched: 4. CDR1 is DFQATT and CDR2 is SNEGSKA in the germline V gene (reference sequence). CDR3 nucleotides: TGCAGTGCTAGACGGGGGACTAGCGGTTCCTACAATGAGCAGTTCTTC. This encodes CSARRGTSGSYNEQFF.

This clonotype came up a few times. The genes are TRBV15 and TRBJ2-4; no clear D. CDR1 LNHNV and CDR2 YYDKDF come from the germline V gene (reference sequence). The ends were cut back, 0 bases at V and 0 bases at J, with 9 bases in the middle. This CDR3 is 16 amino acids long. CDR3 protein: CATSRDVVLAKNIQYF. CDR3 in DNA: TGTGCCACCAGCAGAGATGTGGTGCTAGCCAAAAACATTCAGTACTTC.

V gene TRBV5-1 combines with J gene TRBJ1-2, with TRBD1 matching 8 bases. Germline V gives CDR1 SGHRS, CDR2 YFSETQ. The junction had 6 bases not matched to a gene; V was cut back by 4 bases and J by 7 bases. The CDR3 sequence is 13 residues long. CDR3 nucleotide sequence: TGCGCCAGCAGCACAGACAGGGGAGTTGGCTACACCTTC. It specifies CASSTDRGVGYTF.

This clonotype has only a few counts. The J gene is TRBJ1-1, the V gene TRBV21-1; the listed D gene, TRBD1, was not tested against the DNA. TRBV21-1 represents a pseudogene. This CDR3 contains 13 residues. The CDR3 region has the DNA TGTGCCAGCAGCAATTCAGGGGACACTGAAGCTTTCTTT. Its translation is CASSNSGDTEAFF.

This clonotype appeared a few times. V and J are TRBV14 and TRBJ2-5; D is uncertain. CDR1 and CDR2 from the germline V gene are SGHDN and FVKESK. Trimming took 4 bases from V and 5 from J, leaving 14 bases between them. This CDR3 is 14 amino acids long. Written as DNA, the CDR3 is TGTGCCAGCAGCCGAGTCAATTTGGCGGAGACCCAGTACTTC. This translates into CASSRVNLAETQYF. Combining the CDR3 with reference TRBV14 and TRBJ2-5 gives the whole variable domain EAGVTQFPSHSVIEKGQTVTLRCDPISGHDNLYWYRRVMGKEIKFLLHFVKESKQDESGMPNNRFLAERTGGTYSTLKVQPAELEDSGVYFCASSRVNLAETQYFGPGTRLLVL.

This clonotype was seen many times. The V gene is TRBV20-1, the J gene TRBJ2-7; TRBD1 aligns across 9 bases. The germline V gene has CDR1 DFQATT and CDR2 SNEGSKA (reference sequence). The CDR3 runs to 13 residues. With 4 bases clipped from V and 3 bases from J, the junction kept 4 bases outside the gene matches. In nucleotides, the CDR3 is TGCAGTGCTACCGGGACAGGGTACTACGAGCAGTACTTC. It translates to CSATGTGYYEQYF.

This clonotype was picked up many times. This chain connects TRBV9 to TRBJ1-2; tentative D call: TRBD1 (5 bases). V was pared by 4 bases and J by 6 bases, with 13 bases between. CDR3 size: 13 residues. Germline-derived CDR1 and CDR2 are SGDLS and YYNGEE. The CDR3 DNA is TGTGCCAGCAGCCTCCTGGGGCACGATGGCTACACCTTC. It encodes CASSLLGHDGYTF.

The genes are TRBV7-3 and TRBJ2-5, with D possibly called TRBD1 or TRBD2 (6 bases each). This CDR3 is built from 15 residues. Germline V gene lookup returns CDR1 SGHTA and CDR2 FQGTGA. The germline V and J ends were trimmed by 1 base and 5 bases, with 14 bases remaining between them. This CDR3 is CASSLIGGAGETQYF. The CDR3, as DNA: TGTGCCAGCAGCTTAATCGGGGGCGCGGGGGAGACCCAGTACTTC.

This clonotype appeared many times. This sequence joins TRBV6-1 and TRBJ2-5, with 8 bases identical to TRBD2. The ends lost 5 bases at V and 5 bases at J; junction bases unmatched: 13. CDR1 MNHNS and CDR2 SASEGT come from the germline V gene. This CDR3 contains 16 residues. The CDR3 bases are TGTGCCAGCAGTACCCTAGGAGCGGGAGTATCGGAGACCCAGTACTTC. It is translated as CASSTLGAGVSETQYF.

The chain is built from TRBV9 and TRBJ2-1; perhaps TRBD2 as D (6 bases). CDR3 length: 15 amino acids. Trimming took off 0 bases at V and 7 bases at J, with 14 bases between the two ends. CDR1 and CDR2 (germline): SGDLS, YYNGEE. CDR3 sequence (DNA): TGTGCCAGCAGCGTAGCGGGAGTGGGTATAAATGAGCAGTTCTTC. This sequence encodes CASSVAGVGINEQFF. Using reference TRBV9 and TRBJ2-1 for the parts outside the CDR3, the full variable domain is DSGVTQTPKHLITATGQRVTLRCSPRSGDLSVYWYQQSLDQGLQFLIQYYNGEERAKGNILERFSAQQFPDLHSELNLSSLELGDSALYFCASSVAGVGINEQFFGPGTRLTVL.

As to this clonotype: One end of the junction does not line up with germline, which may come from a read error. The V gene is TRBV29-1, the J gene TRBJ1-5, with D hard to call. Germline V gene lookup returns CDR1 SQVTM and CDR2 ANQGSEA. The CDR3 totals 12 residues. CDR3 amino acids: CSVLDSNQPHHF. The CDR3, as DNA: TGCAGCGTTCTGGATAGCAATCAGCCCCATCATTTT.

There are a few counts of this clonotype. This chain joins TRBV6-2 or TRBV6-3 and TRBJ2-2; TRBD1 aligns across 7 bases. Germline CDR1 reads MNHEY; CDR2 reads SVGEGT. The CDR3 covers 13 residues. Trimming removed 7 bases from V and 5 bases from J; junction bases left unmatched: 4. CDR3 bases: TGTGCCAGCAATAGACAGGGAACCGGGGAGCTGTTTTTT. This translates into CASNRQGTGELFF.

This clonotype was detected only a few times. This sequence joins TRBV7-2 and TRBJ2-3, with 10 bases matching TRBD2. Germline CDR1 and CDR2: SGHTA and FQGNSA. The ends lost 3 bases at V and 10 bases at J; junction bases unmatched: 10. The CDR3 runs to 15 residues. The CDR3 spells CASSFSGTSVIAQYF. The CDR3 DNA reads TGTGCCAGCAGCTTTTCCGGGACTAGCGTAATAGCGCAGTATTTT.